Listed below are T cell receptor beta chains from one sample, sequenced in a study of T cells in Graves' hyperthyroidism and ophthalmopathy. TCRdb fed the multiplex PCR reads into MiXCR, producing one record per CDR3 protein. The data contain 610,000 or so distinct CDR3 sequences, about half of them singletons. The sequenced material came from peripheral blood or thyroid tissue (not recorded which). The receptors here all came from a woman younger than 30 with Graves' hyperthyroidism. Each CDR3 is given with its conserved first and last residue. D genes are given only for firm matches. Only some rows state a clone size, as once, few, many or a class for expanded clones.

v_call,d_call,clone_size,j_call,cdr3_nt,cdr3_aa
TRBV5-1,-,many,TRBJ1-4,TGCGCCAGCAGCTACCGGGACGGTGGTGAAAAACTGTTTTTT,CASSYRDGGEKLFF
TRBV4-3,TRBD2,many,TRBJ2-7,TGCGCCAGCAGCCAAGGCCTAGCGGAGGCCTACGAGCAGTACTTC,CASSQGLAEAYEQYF
TRBV12-3/TRBV12-4,-,-,TRBJ2-3,TGTGCCAGCAGTTTTACGCTGGGCCCAGATACGCAGTATTTT,CASSFTLGPDTQYF
TRBV13,-,-,TRBJ1-2,TGTGCCAGCAGCAAGGCGGGGGGCTACACCTTC,CASSKAGGYTF
TRBV6-5,-,many,TRBJ1-2,TGTGCCAGCAGTTACACGACAGGAACTAACTATGGCTACACCTTC,CASSYTTGTNYGYTF
TRBV7-2,TRBD2,-,TRBJ2-5,TGTGCCAGCAGCCAAACTAGCGGGGAGACCCAGTACTTC,CASSQTSGETQYF
TRBV10-3,-,-,TRBJ2-7,TGTGCCATCACTGGGGAGAGGTACGAGCAGTACTTC,CAITGERYEQYF
TRBV6-5,-,-,TRBJ1-1,TGTGCCAGCAGTGAAGCGCGGCGGAGTGAAGCTTTCTTT,CASSEARRSEAFF
TRBV9,TRBD2,-,TRBJ2-5,TGTGACAGCTCACCACCTAGCGGGAAAGAGACCCAGTACTTC,CDSSPPSGKETQYF
TRBV7-2,-,-,TRBJ2-7,TGTGCCAGCTCCCAGTGGGAGGATGAGCAGTACTTC,CASSQWEDEQYF
TRBV25-1,TRBD1,-,TRBJ1-2,TGTGCCAGCATAGACAGGGGGCGCCACTATGGCTACACCTTC,CASIDRGRHYGYTF
TRBV27,TRBD1,many,TRBJ1-5,TGTGCCAGCAGTTCTTCCGGCGACAGGGAGGGCAATCAGCCCCAGCATTTT,CASSSSGDREGNQPQHF
TRBV19,-,-,TRBJ2-3,TGTGCCAGTAGTAAGGCGCGTTTGGCAGATACGCAGTATTTT,CASSKARLADTQYF
TRBV28,-,many,TRBJ2-7,TGTGCCAGCAGTTTATATCCAGGGAGGACCTACGAGCAGTACTTC,CASSLYPGRTYEQYF
TRBV3-1,-,many,TRBJ2-7,TGTGCCAGCAGCCCTGAAGGGTTGGAGCAGTACTTC,CASSPEGLEQYF
TRBV6-2/TRBV6-3,TRBD2,-,TRBJ2-5,TGTGCCAGCAGCCCGAGACTAGCGGGAGGGCCGGGAGAGACCCAGTACTTC,CASSPRLAGGPGETQYF
TRBV7-6,-,many,TRBJ1-5,TGTGCCAGCAGTAGGGGGGATCAGCCCCAGCATTTT,CASSRGDQPQHF
TRBV3-1,-,many,TRBJ1-4,TGTGCCAGCAGCCACGCCGGGGGGAATGAAAAACTGTTTTTT,CASSHAGGNEKLFF
TRBV7-3,-,-,TRBJ1-2,TGTGCCAGCAGCTTAACGGGTCAGACCAACCCTTATGGCTACACCTTC,CASSLTGQTNPYGYTF
TRBV10-1,-,-,TRBJ2-3,TGCGCCAGCAGTGAGTCCGGGGTTCTTGCAGATACGCAGTATTTT,CASSESGVLADTQYF
TRBV29-1,-,many,TRBJ1-1,TGCAGCGTTGAGTGGGGGGTTAATGAAGCTTTCTTT,CSVEWGVNEAFF
TRBV20-1,-,many,TRBJ2-5,TGCAGTGCTAGTTCGCAGAGGGAGCGAGAGACCCAGTACTTC,CSASSQRERETQYF
TRBV10-3,-,many,TRBJ1-1,TGTGCCATCAGTCGGGACGGGACTGAAGCTTTCTTT,CAISRDGTEAFF
TRBV20-1,TRBD1,-,TRBJ1-3,TGCAGTGCTAGCGGACAGGGGGCAGCAGGAAACACCATATATTTT,CSASGQGAAGNTIYF
TRBV5-4,-,many,TRBJ2-7,TGTGCCAGCAGCTTTTCAGACATCACGAAATACGAGCAGTACTTC,CASSFSDITKYEQYF
TRBV4-1,TRBD2,many,TRBJ2-5,TGCGCCAGCAGCCCAGTAGGGACTAGCAGGGAGGAGACCCAGTACTTC,CASSPVGTSREETQYF
TRBV7-2,-,-,TRBJ2-1,TGTGCCAGCAGCCGAACCGGGAGTCGGGACAATGAGCAGTTCTTC,CASSRTGSRDNEQFF
TRBV25-1,-,-,TRBJ1-1,TGTACCAGCAGAGGGGTTGCTAGGGTGGACACTGAAGCTTTCTTT,CTSRGVARVDTEAFF